A selection of T cell receptor beta chains follows, all from one sample in a study of long-term antiretroviral therapy in people with HIV. The table came from immunoSEQ multiplex PCR; TCRdb's copy has only in-frame clones and leaves some out. The sample has 30,000 to 40,000 clones; 83% are singletons. Sequences were derived from unsorted PBMCs, sampled 0.4 years before starting antiretroviral therapy. These receptors were obtained from a man younger than 35 with HIV. Both conserved end residues are part of each CDR3. The order of the fields is D gene, V gene, clone size, J gene, CDR3 protein, CDR3 DNA. The D gene is left open where the match is weak. Expanded clones get a size class; other rows say once, few or many, or leave the size out.

>.|TRBV19|.|TRBJ2-5
CASSLTDGLETQYF
TGTGCCAGTAGTCTCACTGATGGGTTGGAGACCCAGTACTTC
>.|TRBV30|.|TRBJ2-2
CAWSGGGSLDTGELFF
TGTGCCTGGAGCGGCGGAGGCAGCCTTGACACCGGGGAGCTGTTTTTT
>.|TRBV5-1|medium-sized|TRBJ2-1
CASSVGLNEQFF
TGCGCCAGCAGCGTTGGACTCAATGAGCAGTTCTTC
>.|TRBV5-6|.|TRBJ2-1
CASSSLNEQFF
TGTGCCAGCAGCTCGCTCAATGAGCAGTTCTTC
>.|TRBV6-6|.|TRBJ1-2
CASRRGAEGYTF
TGTGCCAGCAGGAGGGGGGCGGAGGGCTACACCTTC
>.|TRBV7-9|.|TRBJ2-2
CASSLNTGELFF
TGTGCCAGCAGCTTAAACACCGGGGAGCTGTTTTTT
>.|TRBV7-6|.|TRBJ2-5
CASSLSGQETQYF
TGTGCCAGCAGCTTATCAGGGCAAGAGACCCAGTACTTC
>.|TRBV15|medium-sized|TRBJ1-5
CATSSRGLYQPQHF
TGTGCCACCAGCTCCCGAGGGCTTTATCAGCCCCAGCATTTT
>.|TRBV30|.|TRBJ1-2
CAWNGNYGYTF
TGTGCCTGGAACGGGAACTATGGCTACACCTTC
>TRBD1|TRBV28|.|TRBJ1-5
CASNTGVGNQPQHF
TGTGCCAGCAACACAGGGGTAGGTAATCAGCCCCAGCATTTT
>.|TRBV9|.|TRBJ1-2
CASSVAGGGYTF
TGTGCCAGCAGCGTAGCCGGAGGGGGCTACACCTTC
>.|TRBV7-9|few|TRBJ1-2
CASSSGPPYGYTF
TGTGCCAGCAGCTCTGGACCGCCCTATGGCTACACCTTC
>TRBD1|TRBV7-2|.|TRBJ1-5
CASSPTGDQPQHF
TGTGCCAGCAGCCCGACAGGGGATCAGCCCCAGCATTTT
>.|TRBV9|once|TRBJ2-1
CASSATSYSYNEQFF
TGTGCCAGCAGCGCCACTAGCTATTCCTACAATGAGCAGTTCTTC
>TRBD2|TRBV7-2|.|TRBJ2-1
CASSPLWAGGGNEQFF
TGTGCCAGCAGCCCCCTTTGGGCGGGGGGGGGCAATGAGCAGTTCTTC
>.|TRBV5-4|.|TRBJ1-1
CASSIRGTEAFF
TGTGCCAGCAGCATCCGAGGGACTGAAGCTTTCTTT
>.|TRBV5-5|.|TRBJ1-1
CASSLFALKNTEAFF
TGTGCCAGCAGCTTGTTCGCCCTCAAGAACACTGAAGCTTTCTTT
>TRBD2|TRBV18|.|TRBJ2-1
CASSPRRGGLLGEQFF
TGTGCCAGCTCACCACGACGGGGGGGCCTTTTGGGTGAGCAGTTCTTC
>.|TRBV19|.|TRBJ1-4
CASNSPDTATNEKLFF
TGTGCCAGTAACTCCCCGGACACTGCAACTAATGAAAAACTGTTTTTT
>TRBD2|TRBV28|.|TRBJ2-3
CASTLRLAGDTQYF
TGTGCCAGCACCCTGCGACTAGCGGGAGATACGCAGTATTTT
>TRBD2|TRBV29-1|.|TRBJ2-2
CSVPLGRGIGELFF
TGCAGCGTCCCTCTCGGGAGGGGAATCGGGGAGCTGTTTTTT
>TRBD1|TRBV9|few|TRBJ2-7
CASSYDDRGHEQYF
TGTGCCAGCAGCTACGACGACAGGGGGCACGAGCAGTACTTC
>TRBD1|TRBV5-1|once|TRBJ2-4
CASSTGQANIQYF
TGCGCCAGCAGCACGGGACAGGCGAACATTCAGTACTTC
>.|TRBV4-2|once|TRBJ2-5
CASSQDDHARQTQYF
TGTGCCAGCAGCCAGGATGATCATGCGAGGCAGACCCAGTACTTC
>.|TRBV10-2|.|TRBJ1-2
CASKPPGAANYGYTF
TGCGCCAGCAAACCCCCCGGGGCCGCTAACTATGGCTACACCTTC
>TRBD1|TRBV27|.|TRBJ1-4
CASSLDRGLGNEKLFF
TGTGCCAGCAGTTTAGATAGGGGGCTAGGTAATGAAAAACTGTTTTTT
>.|TRBV5-4|.|TRBJ2-7
CASSLSGEQYF
TGTGCCAGCAGCTTGTCGGGCGAGCAGTACTTC
>.|TRBV10-3|.|TRBJ1-2
CAISDGLAYGYTF
TGTGCCATCAGTGATGGGTTGGCCTATGGCTACACCTTC
>.|TRBV5-3|.|TRBJ2-7
CASSPEGYEQYF
TGTGCCAGCAGCCCGGAGGGCTACGAGCAGTACTTC
>TRBD1|TRBV27|.|TRBJ2-7
CASYDRDYEQYF
TGTGCCAGCTATGACAGGGACTACGAGCAGTACTTC
>TRBD2|TRBV4-2|.|TRBJ2-2
CASSQDPGTSGRGTGELFF
TGTGCCAGCAGCCAAGATCCCGGGACTAGCGGGAGGGGGACCGGGGAGCTGTTTTTT
>TRBD1|TRBV19|.|TRBJ2-3
CASSIGTGADTQYF
TGTGCCAGTAGTATCGGGACAGGGGCGGATACGCAGTATTTT
>.|TRBV27|.|TRBJ1-1
CASSLYGKNTEAFF
TGTGCCAGCAGTTTATATGGCAAGAACACTGAAGCTTTCTTT